This is a list of T cell receptor beta chains from one sample in a study of blood T cell repertoires in COVID-19. Method: immunoSEQ multiplex PCR; TCRdb's copy keeps in-frame clones and lacks some. The sample has some 68,000 clones, roughly nine tenths seen once. Sample: peripheral blood. These receptors were collected from a man aged 50 to 59 with active COVID-19. CDR3s include the opening cysteine and the closing phenylalanine or tryptophan. D genes are given only for firm matches. A clone size is listed for some rows: how often the clone was seen (once, few, many), or a class if it is expanded.

>TRBJ1-1|TRBV10-3|NA|NA
TGTGCCATCAGTGACCGGGGAGTAGAGACTGAAGCTTTCTTT
CAISDRGVETEAFF
>TRBJ2-3|TRBV29-1|TRBD1|NA
TGCAGCGTAACACAGGGGTACGATACGCAGTATTTT
CSVTQGYDTQYF
>TRBJ2-5|TRBV7-2|TRBD1|NA
TGTGCCAGCAGCTTTGACAGGGCAGAGACCCAGTACTTC
CASSFDRAETQYF
>TRBJ1-2|TRBV19|TRBD1|NA
TGTGCCAGTAGTATAACAGGGGGCCACTATGGCTACACCTTC
CASSITGGHYGYTF
>TRBJ2-2|TRBV3-1/TRBV3-2|TRBD2|NA
TGTGCCAGCAGCCAACTAGCGGGACACACCGGGGAGCTGTTTTTT
CASSQLAGHTGELFF
>TRBJ2-1|TRBV9|NA|NA
TGTGCCAGCAGCGTAGGCGGCGGAGGAACCGAAATCTATGAGCAGTTCTTC
CASSVGGGGTEIYEQFF
>TRBJ2-1|TRBV19|TRBD2|NA
TGTGCCAGTAGTATCCCCGCCGGGACTAGCTTTGAATATGAGCAGTTCTTC
CASSIPAGTSFEYEQFF
>TRBJ2-1|TRBV5-1|NA|NA
TGCGCCAGCAGCCCCCCTACAGACCGTTGGTTCTTC
CASSPPTDRWFF
>TRBJ1-2|TRBV6-5|NA|NA
TGTGCCAGCAGCCGGTGGCGGAACTATGGCTACACCTTC
CASSRWRNYGYTF
>TRBJ2-4|TRBV7-9|TRBD1|NA
TGTGCCAGCAGCGCCCGGACAGGGCCTTTATCCAAAAACATTCAGTACTTC
CASSARTGPLSKNIQYF
>TRBJ2-7|TRBV7-2|NA|NA
TGTGCCAGCAGCTTAGGTTCTGGGCCGCCCTACGAGCAGTACTTC
CASSLGSGPPYEQYF
>TRBJ2-7|TRBV6-5|TRBD2|NA
TGTGCCACAGCTAGCGGGACCTACGAGCAGTACTTC
CATASGTYEQYF
>TRBJ2-3|TRBV10-3|TRBD2|NA
TGTGCCATCAGTGATTATCTAGCGGGAGAAGGCCCGGATACGCAGTATTTT
CAISDYLAGEGPDTQYF
>TRBJ2-2|TRBV18|TRBD1|NA
TGTGCCAGCTCACCGACGAGGACAGGGGCCACCGGGGAGCTGTTTTTT
CASSPTRTGATGELFF
>TRBJ2-5|TRBV11-2|NA|NA
TGTGCCAGCAGCTTAGAGTACAGGGCCGAGACCCAGTACTTC
CASSLEYRAETQYF
>TRBJ2-1|TRBV24-1|NA|NA
TGTGCCACATCCGGCGCAGGGGCTAGAGAGCAGTTCTTC
CATSGAGAREQFF
>TRBJ2-1|TRBV29-1|TRBD1|NA
TGCAGCGTTTGGACAGGGGCTACCTCCTACAATGAGCAGTTCTTC
CSVWTGATSYNEQFF
>TRBJ1-1|TRBV19|NA|few
TGTGCCAGTAGTATAGGATTAGCCGCTGAAGCTTTCTTT
CASSIGLAAEAFF
>TRBJ2-1|TRBV4-2|NA|NA
TGTGCCAGCAGCCAAGATCCAGGACAGCGAAACAATGAGCAGTTCTTC
CASSQDPGQRNNEQFF
>TRBJ2-1|TRBV3-1/TRBV3-2|TRBD2|once
TGTGCCAGCAGCCAAGAGAAGGGACTAGCGTTTTACAATGAGCAGTTCTTC
CASSQEKGLAFYNEQFF
>TRBJ2-3|TRBV7-8|NA|once
TGTGCCAGCAGCTTCCTAGGGGGTGTCACAGATACGCAGTATTTT
CASSFLGGVTDTQYF
>TRBJ2-5|TRBV11-3|NA|NA
TGTGCCAGCAGCTTATTACTGGGGGCCTCGGGGAAGACCCAGTACTTC
CASSLLLGASGKTQYF
>TRBJ2-2|TRBV19|TRBD1|NA
TGTGCCACCGCCCGGACAGGGGTTCCCGGGGAGCTGTTTTTT
CATARTGVPGELFF
>TRBJ1-2|TRBV28|TRBD1|NA
TGTGCCAGCAGTTCGGGACAGGGGTATGATGGCTACACCTTC
CASSSGQGYDGYTF
>TRBJ2-2|TRBV27|NA|NA
TGTGCCAGCATGTATCTGAACACCGGGGAGCTGTTTTTT
CASMYLNTGELFF
>TRBJ2-1|TRBV6-5|NA|NA
TGTGCCAGCAGTCTTCTCCGCTCCTACAATGAGCAGTTCTTC
CASSLLRSYNEQFF
>TRBJ2-5|TRBV19|NA|NA
TGTGCCAGTAGTATCCCTCTCTCTGAGACCCAGTACTTC
CASSIPLSETQYF
>TRBJ2-7|TRBV6-5|NA|NA
TGTGCCAGCAGTAACTCCGGGACTGGCCGCTACGAGCAGTACTTC
CASSNSGTGRYEQYF
>TRBJ1-2|TRBV5-4|NA|NA
TGTGCCAGCACCCCGGGGGGTAACTATGGCTACACCTTC
CASTPGGNYGYTF
>TRBJ2-5|TRBV2|NA|NA
TGTGCCAGCAGTCCCGTCAGGGGCGAGACCCAGTACTTC
CASSPVRGETQYF
>TRBJ2-3|TRBV6-2/TRBV6-3|NA|NA
TGTGCCAGCAGTTATCAGGGGAGCACAGATACGCAGTATTTT
CASSYQGSTDTQYF
>TRBJ2-2|TRBV9|NA|NA
TGTGCCAGCAGCCCAGGACAGTTTAGTGGGTCCGGGGAGCTGTTTTTT
CASSPGQFSGSGELFF
>TRBJ2-7|TRBV30|TRBD2|NA
TGTGCCTGGAGTCAGAGACTAGCGGACCTTTACGAGCAGTACTTC
CAWSQRLADLYEQYF
>TRBJ1-5|TRBV7-2|NA|NA
TGTGCCAGCAGCTCGACAGTCCCAGGGCCCCAGCATTTT
CASSSTVPGPQHF
>TRBJ2-5|TRBV7-6|TRBD1|NA
TGTGCCAGCAGCTTGGTTCCGGGACAGAAACAAGAGACCCAGTACTTC
CASSLVPGQKQETQYF
>TRBJ1-5|TRBV7-2|NA|NA
TGTGCCAGCAGCTTACTATCTAGCAATCAGCCCCAGCATTTT
CASSLLSSNQPQHF
>TRBJ1-1|TRBV9|TRBD1|NA
TGTGCCAGCGGCGGACAGGGGGGAGGAACTGAAGCTTTCTTT
CASGGQGGGTEAFF
>TRBJ1-2|TRBV13|TRBD1|NA
TGTGCCAGCAGCTTAAGGGGACAGGGAAAAGGCTACACCTTC
CASSLRGQGKGYTF
>TRBJ2-5|TRBV2|TRBD1|NA
TGTGCCAGCAGTAGCAGACAGGGTGGGGAGACCCAGTACTTC
CASSSRQGGETQYF
>TRBJ2-7|TRBV6-5|TRBD1|NA
TGTGCCAGCAGCACCGGGGGACAGGGCAGGTACGAGCAGTACTTC
CASSTGGQGRYEQYF
>TRBJ2-4|TRBV4-1|NA|NA
TGCGCCAGCAGCCAAGTACAGCTTAAAAACATTCAGTACTTC
CASSQVQLKNIQYF
>TRBJ2-1|TRBV27|TRBD2|NA
TGTGCCAGCAGTACGAGACTAGCGGGAGGGTTGGGGAATGAGCAGTTCTTC
CASSTRLAGGLGNEQFF
>TRBJ2-5|TRBV29-1|NA|NA
TGCAGCGTTAATCCCGGGGAAGAGACCCAGTACTTC
CSVNPGEETQYF
>TRBJ2-3|TRBV7-2|TRBD2|NA
TGTGCCAGCAGCTCACGGACTAGCGGGATTTACACAGATACGCAGTATTTT
CASSSRTSGIYTDTQYF